The rows below give T cell receptor beta chains drawn from one sample of a study of human T cells and chemical hapten exposure. MiXCR, run by TCRdb on the RACE reads, gives a single entry per CDR3 protein. The sample lists 65,000 to 95,000 distinct CDR3 sequences; roughly 7.9% were seen once. Sequencing input: whole blood. The receptors were gathered from a female donor in good health. Some clones in this sample may be carry-over from other donors' samples. CDR3s include the opening cysteine and the closing phenylalanine or tryptophan. Fields, in order: D gene, V gene, clone size, J gene, CDR3 DNA, CDR3 protein. The D gene is left open where the match is weak. Clone size appears in some rows only: once, few, many, or a class for an expanded clone.

-	TRBV20-1	-	TRBJ2-2	TGCAGTGCTGGACGTAGGGGGGCGGGCACCGGGGAGCTGTTTTTT	CSAGRRGAGTGELFF
TRBD1	TRBV11-2	few	TRBJ1-2	TGTGCCAGCAGCTCAACCCAGGGGGCGGCGGGCTACACCTTC	CASSSTQGAAGYTF
-	TRBV2	-	TRBJ1-1	TGTGCCAGCAGTGTCGACGCGGGCACTGAAGCTTTCTTT	CASSVDAGTEAFF
TRBD2	TRBV12-3/TRBV12-4	-	TRBJ2-3	TGTGCCAGCAGTCCTCGGCGAGCGGGGGGTGATACGCAGTATTTT	CASSPRRAGGDTQYF
TRBD1	TRBV27	-	TRBJ2-7	TGTGCCAGCAAAGGGACAGGGGGCGACGAGCAGTACTTC	CASKGTGGDEQYF
-	TRBV6-5	many	TRBJ1-5	TGTGCCAGCAGTTACTCCGGAGGGGATCAGCCCCAGCATTTT	CASSYSGGDQPQHF
TRBD2	TRBV5-1	many	TRBJ2-3	TGCGCCAGCAGCTTGTTTCTGAGTCCTAGCGGGGGGGCCGGAGATACGCAGTATTTT	CASSLFLSPSGGAGDTQYF
-	TRBV3-1	few	TRBJ1-2	TGTGCCAGCAGCCAAGAGTTGGGGAGATTCTATGGCTACACCTTC	CASSQELGRFYGYTF
TRBD2	TRBV12-3/TRBV12-4	-	TRBJ2-3	TGTGCCAGCAGTTTAGGCGGGGGGCCATCGGATACGCAGTATTTT	CASSLGGGPSDTQYF
TRBD2	TRBV5-1	-	TRBJ2-7	TGCGCCAGCAGCTTGGTCCGCGGGGGGTCTTACGAGCAGTACTTC	CASSLVRGGSYEQYF
-	TRBV27	few	TRBJ1-1	TGTGCCAGCAGTTTGATGGGAGTTATGAACACTGAAGCTTTCTTT	CASSLMGVMNTEAFF
TRBD2	TRBV10-3	many	TRBJ2-1	TGTGCCATCTCCCCCGGGGGGGGCGACAATGAGCAGTTCTTC	CAISPGGGDNEQFF
-	TRBV7-9	many	TRBJ1-6	TGTGCCAGCAGCCCCGGAGGGGGGTCTTGGTATGATTCACCCCTCCACTTT	CASSPGGGSWYDSPLHF
-	TRBV5-1	many	TRBJ1-5	TGCGCCAGCAGCTTCGACGGGGGTCAGCCCCAGCATTTT	CASSFDGGQPQHF
TRBD1	TRBV6-5	few	TRBJ1-5	TGTGCCAGCGGGACAGGGGATAATCAGCCCCAGCATTTT	CASGTGDNQPQHF
-	TRBV12-3/TRBV12-4	many	TRBJ2-3	TGTGCCAGCAGTCCCCTGGATACGCAGTATTTT	CASSPLDTQYF
-	TRBV28	many	TRBJ1-1	TGTGCCAGCCGGGGGGGGCTCTTAAGTGGAACTTTCTTT	CASRGGLLSGTFF
TRBD2	TRBV20-1	-	TRBJ2-7	TGCAGTGCTAGAGAAGTAGCGGGGGGCGGCGAGCAGTACTTC	CSAREVAGGGEQYF
-	TRBV20-1	many	TRBJ1-2	TGCAGTGCTAGCGGGACAACCACTAACTATGGCTACACCTTC	CSASGTTTNYGYTF
-	TRBV29-1	many	TRBJ1-1	TGCAGCGCGGGGGGGGCAATGAACACTGAAGCTTTCTTT	CSAGGAMNTEAFF
TRBD2	TRBV29-1	many	TRBJ2-1	TGCAGCGTCCCTCCCACTAGCGGGGTTTACAATGAGCAGTTCTTC	CSVPPTSGVYNEQFF
TRBD1	TRBV29-1	many	TRBJ2-5	TGCAGCGTTCTTGTAGGGGGCAAGGAGACCCAGTACTTC	CSVLVGGKETQYF
-	TRBV12-3/TRBV12-4	-	TRBJ2-7	TGTGCCAGCAGTTTCTCTCGACAGCCGGGTCAGTACTTC	CASSFSRQPGQYF
-	TRBV30	many	TRBJ2-1	TGTGCCTGGAGTGTCGACAGCTACAATGAGCAGTTCTTC	CAWSVDSYNEQFF
-	TRBV7-2	few	TRBJ2-5	TGTGCCAGCAGCCCAGGAGGGGGGGGCGGGGAGACCCAGTACTTC	CASSPGGGGGETQYF
-	TRBV18	many	TRBJ1-1	TGTGCCAGCTCACCACCCAGAATGAACACTGAAGCTTTCTTT	CASSPPRMNTEAFF
-	TRBV3-1	many	TRBJ2-7	TGTGCCAGCAGCCAAGCGGCGATGAGCTCCTACGAGCAGTACTTC	CASSQAAMSSYEQYF
-	TRBV29-1	many	TRBJ2-7	TGCAGCGTCTCCGAGGGGGGCTCCTACGAGCAGTACTTC	CSVSEGGSYEQYF
-	TRBV7-3	-	TRBJ2-3	TGTGCCAGCAGCATACAGGGATCAACAGATACGCAGTATTTT	CASSIQGSTDTQYF
-	TRBV7-9	many	TRBJ1-1	TGTGCCAGCAGCCTGGACCTGAACACTGAAGCTTTCTTT	CASSLDLNTEAFF
TRBD2	TRBV7-2	few	TRBJ2-3	TGTGCCAGCAGCTTAGTTAGCGGGAGCACAGATACGCAGTATTTT	CASSLVSGSTDTQYF
TRBD2	TRBV3-1	few	TRBJ2-3	TGTGCCAGCAGCCAAGGACTAGCGGGGGGTACGCAGTATTTT	CASSQGLAGGTQYF
-	TRBV13	many	TRBJ1-1	TGTGCCAGCAGCTTAGGCTTGGCCGGGGGTAGGACTGAAGCTTTCTTT	CASSLGLAGGRTEAFF
TRBD1	TRBV4-3	many	TRBJ1-4	TGCGCCAGCAGCCAAGTACACATGACAGGGAGTAATGAAAAACTGTTTTTT	CASSQVHMTGSNEKLFF
TRBD1	TRBV27	few	TRBJ2-5	TGTGCCAGCAGCGCGACAGGGGCGAACCAAGAGACCCAGTACTTC	CASSATGANQETQYF
-	TRBV5-1	-	TRBJ2-7	TGCGCCAGCAGCTTGGGTGGAATCGAGCAGTACTTC	CASSLGGIEQYF
-	TRBV21-1	many	TRBJ2-1	TGTGCCAGCAGCAAAGTCTATCGGGGTGGGCGCCCGTCCTACAATGAGCAGTTCTTC	CASSKVYRGGRPSYNEQFF
-	TRBV6-2/TRBV6-3	few	TRBJ1-5	TGTGCCAGCACTTCCCCGAGGACATCCCGAGGGCAGCCCCAGCATTTT	CASTSPRTSRGQPQHF
-	TRBV4-3	few	TRBJ1-5	TGCGCCAGCAGCCAAGATTACGCGGTTAGCAATCAGCCCCAGCATTTT	CASSQDYAVSNQPQHF
-	TRBV5-1	many	TRBJ2-5	TGCGCCAGCAGCCTAGGTTGGACCCAGTACTTC	CASSLGWTQYF
-	TRBV10-3	few	TRBJ1-2	TGTGCCATCAGTGAGTCGGTCTCCGGTAACTATGGCTACACCTTC	CAISESVSGNYGYTF
-	TRBV5-1	-	TRBJ2-5	TGCGCCAGCAGCTACGGTTTGAAAGGGGGGGCTTACCAAGAGACCCAGTACTTC	CASSYGLKGGAYQETQYF
TRBD1	TRBV3-1	many	TRBJ1-4	TGTGCCAGCAGCCAAGGAGACAGGGGGCCCAAGGGTAATGAAAAACTGTTTTTT	CASSQGDRGPKGNEKLFF
-	TRBV20-1	many	TRBJ1-6	TGCAGTGCTAGAGGAGGGACGGCAAATTCACCCCTCCACTTT	CSARGGTANSPLHF
-	TRBV6-1	many	TRBJ1-5	TGTGCCACCGTCAGATCAGGGAATCAGCCCCAGCATTTT	CATVRSGNQPQHF
TRBD2	TRBV7-2	many	TRBJ2-3	TGTGCCAGCAGCCCCATAGCTAGCGGGGGGAGTCGAGATACGCAGTATTTT	CASSPIASGGSRDTQYF
-	TRBV5-6	many	TRBJ1-2	TGTGCCAGCAGCTTGGCCCCAGACTATGGCTACACCTTC	CASSLAPDYGYTF
-	TRBV7-6	-	TRBJ2-3	TGTGCCAGGCCACGGAGCACAGATACGCAGTATTTT	CARPRSTDTQYF
-	TRBV12-2	-	TRBJ1-6	TGTGCAAGTCGCTTCGGCCGGGTACGCGGGCATCAGCCGGGGGCCCCCACCAATTCACCCCTCCACTTT	CASRFGRVRGHQPGAPTNSPLHF
-	TRBV6-6	few	TRBJ1-5	TGTGCCAGCAGCCTCCCCAGGCAGAACAACCAGCCCCAGCATTTT	CASSLPRQNNQPQHF
-	TRBV2	many	TRBJ2-7	TGTGCCAGCAGTGAAGTCGGGTTTATCGAGCAGTACTTC	CASSEVGFIEQYF